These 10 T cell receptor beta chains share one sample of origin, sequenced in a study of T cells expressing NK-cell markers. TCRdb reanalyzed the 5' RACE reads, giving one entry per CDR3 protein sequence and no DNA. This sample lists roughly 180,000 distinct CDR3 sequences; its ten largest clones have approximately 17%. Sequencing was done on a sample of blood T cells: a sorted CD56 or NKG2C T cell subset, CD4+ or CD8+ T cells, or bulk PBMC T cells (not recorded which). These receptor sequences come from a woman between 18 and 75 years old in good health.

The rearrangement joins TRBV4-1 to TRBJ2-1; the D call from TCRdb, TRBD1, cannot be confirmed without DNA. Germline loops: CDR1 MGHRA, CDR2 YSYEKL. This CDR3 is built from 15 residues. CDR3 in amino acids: CASSTGQSLYNEQFF.

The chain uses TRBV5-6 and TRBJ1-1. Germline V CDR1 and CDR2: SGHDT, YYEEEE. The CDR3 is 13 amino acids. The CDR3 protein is CASSHDWGTEAFF.

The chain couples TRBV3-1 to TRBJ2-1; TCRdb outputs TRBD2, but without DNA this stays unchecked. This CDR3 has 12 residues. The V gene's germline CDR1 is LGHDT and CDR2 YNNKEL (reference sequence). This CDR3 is CASSQDRGLLFF.

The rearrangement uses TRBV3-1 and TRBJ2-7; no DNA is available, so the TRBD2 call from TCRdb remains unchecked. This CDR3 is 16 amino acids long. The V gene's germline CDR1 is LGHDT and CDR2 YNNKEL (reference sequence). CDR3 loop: CASSLQISGGIYEQYF.

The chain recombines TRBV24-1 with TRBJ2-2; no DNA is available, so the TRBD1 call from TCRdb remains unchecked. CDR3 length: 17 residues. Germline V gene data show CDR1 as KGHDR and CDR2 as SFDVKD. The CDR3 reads CATSPIPGQGADGELFF.

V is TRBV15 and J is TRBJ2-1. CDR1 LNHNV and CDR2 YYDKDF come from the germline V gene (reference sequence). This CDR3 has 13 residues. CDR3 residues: CATSRVPYNEQFF.

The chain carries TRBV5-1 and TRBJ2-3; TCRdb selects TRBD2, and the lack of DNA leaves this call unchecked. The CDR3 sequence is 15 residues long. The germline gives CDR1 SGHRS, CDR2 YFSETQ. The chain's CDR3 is CASSLPGLAPDTQYF. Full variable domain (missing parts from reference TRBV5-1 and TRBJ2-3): KAGVTQTPRYLIKTRGQQVTLSCSPISGHRSVSWYQQTPGQGLQFLFEYFSETQRNKGNFPGRFSGRQFSNSRSEMNVSTLELGDSALYLCASSLPGLAPDTQYFGPGTRLTVL.

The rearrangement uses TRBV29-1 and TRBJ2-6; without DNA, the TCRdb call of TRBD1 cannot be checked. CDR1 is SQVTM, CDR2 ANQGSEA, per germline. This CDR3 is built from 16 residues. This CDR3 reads CSVDHRDLSGANVLTF.

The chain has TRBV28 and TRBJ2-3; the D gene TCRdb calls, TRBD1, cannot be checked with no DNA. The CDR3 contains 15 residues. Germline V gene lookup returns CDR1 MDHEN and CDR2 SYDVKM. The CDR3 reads CASSPRGGRADTQYF.

The CDR3 reads CASSWALQDTGELFF. V and J are TRBV5-6 and TRBJ2-2. Germline-derived CDR1 and CDR2 are SGHDT and YYEEEE. The CDR3 covers 15 residues.